This passage covers 29 T cell receptor beta chains from one sample sequenced in a study of cytomegalovirus exposure and HLA in healthy donors (dated by TCRdb to about 2017). The library came from the immunoSEQ multiplex PCR assay. For the multiplex PCR, a mixture combining 60 forward primers for TCR Vbeta segments and 13 reverse primers for TCR Jbeta segments was used. Sourced from immuneACCESS, this table was stored by TCRdb with only in-frame sequences that have V and J called. A share of the clones is absent; for the studies checked, an unresolved V gene accounts for under half, and the remainder has no known explanation. The sample table shows just over 150,000 clones, and roughly 80% are seen once. The ten largest clones represent about 2% of the sample. The sequenced material came from PBMCs. These receptors were collected from a female donor in good health and CMV-seronegative.

This clone was recorded once. The chain uses TRBV19 and TRBJ2-1; D gene uncertain. The CDR3 totals 13 residues. The germline V and J ends were trimmed by 1 base and 5 bases, with 6 bases remaining between them. The germline CDR1 and CDR2 sequences are LNHDA and SQIVND (reference sequence). The CDR3 nucleotides read TGTGCCAGTAGTATAGTTCCCAACAATGAGCAGTTCTTC. As protein: CASSIVPNNEQFF.

The chain combines TRBV4-1 with TRBJ2-7; D may be TRBD2 (7 bases). The germline CDR1 and CDR2 sequences are MGHRA and YSYEKL. The CDR3 extends over 17 amino acids. Trimming took off 0 bases at V and 0 bases at J, with 15 bases between the two ends. The CDR3 is CASSQEGGGRFSYEQYF. CDR3 bases: TGCGCCAGCAGCCAAGAAGGGGGGGGTCGCTTCTCCTACGAGCAGTACTTC.

This clone has more than one count but fewer than ten. The chain is built from TRBV27 and TRBJ1-2; no clear D gene. Trimming cost V 4 bases and J 5 bases, with 14 bases left between them. The CDR3 length is 14 residues. The germline CDR1 and CDR2 sequences are MNHEY and SMNVEV (reference sequence). CDR3 nucleotides: TGTGCCAGCAGTTCCCTCGCGGGGAATTATGGCTACACCTTC. This gives the protein CASSSLAGNYGYTF.

This chain links TRBV4-1 with TRBJ2-2, with 10 bases matching TRBD2. The ends lost 8 bases at V and 7 bases at J; junction bases unmatched: 10. The CDR3 extends over 15 amino acids. Germline V gives CDR1 MGHRA, CDR2 YSYEKL. CDR3 loop: CASGGVAGGHGELFF. The DNA of the CDR3 is TGCGCCAGCGGCGGGGTAGCGGGGGGCCACGGGGAGCTGTTTTTT.

The chain is built from TRBV6-5 and TRBJ1-2, with D hard to call. Trimming removed 4 bases at V and 1 base at J, with 13 bases between. The CDR3 sequence is 15 residues long. Germline loops: CDR1 MNHEY, CDR2 SVGAGI. CDR3 DNA: TGTGCCAGCAGTTTAACGAGCACTTTTAACTATGGCTACACCTTC. It is translated as CASSLTSTFNYGYTF.

This rearrangement joins TRBV5-1 to TRBJ2-2; a weak D match, TRBD1 (6 bases). Germline CDR1 and CDR2: SGHRS and YFSETQ. The V end lost 2 bases, the J end lost 5 bases, and 7 bases lay between the germline ends. The CDR3 sequence is 13 residues long. The CDR3 DNA is TGCGCCAGCAGCTTTACAGGGACCGGGGAGCTGTTTTTT. This translates into CASSFTGTGELFF.

V and J are TRBV7-9 and TRBJ1-4, with D possibly matching TRBD1 (5 bases). The germline V and J ends were trimmed by 1 base and 8 bases, with 23 bases remaining between them. The CDR3 is made up of 18 amino acids. CDR1 is SEHNR, CDR2 FQNEAQ, per germline (reference sequence). The CDR3 here is CASSLGWGPGAFVEKLFF. DNA for the CDR3: TGTGCCAGCAGCTTAGGGTGGGGCCCGGGAGCCTTCGTGGAAAAACTGTTTTTT.

J is TRBJ1-4 and V is TRBV19, with a weak D call TRBD1 (6 bases). This CDR3 contains 15 residues. V lost 8 bases and J lost 0, with 13 bases in between. Per germline, CDR1 LNHDA and CDR2 SQIVND (reference sequence). CDR3 protein: CASADRSTTNEKLFF. In DNA form, the CDR3 reads TGTGCCAGTGCTGACAGGTCCACAACTAATGAAAAACTGTTTTTT.

The chain is built from TRBV6-1 and TRBJ1-6; D call uncertain. V gave up 3 bases and J gave up 4 bases, with 7 bases separating them. The CDR3 runs 14 residues. Germline loops: CDR1 MNHNS, CDR2 SASEGT. The CDR3 DNA follows: TGTGCCAGCAGTGATCAGGCGTATAATTCACCCCTCCACTTT. Translating it yields CASSDQAYNSPLHF.

This clone was observed once. The J gene is TRBJ1-1, the V gene TRBV6-5; no definite D call. V dropped 0 bases and J dropped 0 bases, with 8 bases sitting between them. Germline CDR1 reads MNHEY; CDR2 reads SVGAGI. The CDR3 sequence is 15 residues long. The CDR3 is CASSYSAAMNTEAFF. CDR3 DNA sequence: TGTGCCAGCAGTTACTCCGCGGCTATGAACACTGAAGCTTTCTTT.

J is TRBJ2-7 and V is TRBV7-3, with 7 nucleotides matching TRBD2. CDR1 SGHTA and CDR2 FQGTGA come from the germline V gene. The CDR3 runs to 14 residues. The V and J ends lost 1 base and 5 bases, in that order; junction bases with no gene match: 5. DNA of the CDR3: TGTGCCAGCAGCTTAAACGGGGGGAGCGACGAGCAGTACTTC. Translating it yields CASSLNGGSDEQYF.

The J gene is TRBJ2-7, the V gene TRBV5-4; 10 bases agree with TRBD1. CDR3 length: 16 amino acids. Germline assignment: CDR1 SGHNT and CDR2 YYREEE (reference sequence). V shed 4 bases and J 2 bases; nucleotides not matched to a gene: 9. The CDR3, as DNA: TGTGCCAGCAGCCCGGTCCGGGACAGGGGAACCTACGAGCAGTACTTC. Translation: CASSPVRDRGTYEQYF.

The chain combines TRBV18 with TRBJ1-2; D gene ambiguous. From germline, CDR1 is KGHSH and CDR2 LQKENI. CDR3 length: 14 residues. Trimming cost V 6 bases and J 0 bases, with 11 bases left between them. CDR3 loop: CASSSKRSNYGYTF. In nucleotides, the CDR3 is TGTGCCAGCTCGAGTAAACGGTCTAACTATGGCTACACCTTC.

This clone was detected once. The chain uses TRBV5-6 and TRBJ1-4; D not resolved. The V end was cut by 4 bases, the J end by 5 bases, with 6 bases between. The CDR3 covers 12 residues. From germline, CDR1 is SGHDT and CDR2 YYEEEE. The chain's CDR3 is CASSRLNEKLFF. The CDR3 DNA sequence: TGTGCCAGCAGCCGGTTAAATGAAAAACTGTTTTTT.

This chain connects TRBV30 to TRBJ2-7; 7 bases agree with TRBD1. V was pared by 5 bases and J by 0 bases, with 1 base of the junction left unmatched. In germline, CDR1 is GTSNPN, CDR2 SVGIG (reference sequence). The CDR3 has 12 residues. CDR3 sequence: CAWGDSSYEQYF. The CDR3 DNA follows: TGTGCCTGGGGGGACAGCTCCTACGAGCAGTACTTC.

Only a few counts were recorded for this clone. This chain links TRBV7-2 with TRBJ1-6; possibly TRBD1 for D (5 bases). Germline CDR1 and CDR2: SGHTA and FQGNSA. V was cut by 1 base and J by 9 bases, with 7 bases left in between. The CDR3 sequence is 13 residues long. CDR3 in amino acids: CASSLGGASPLHF. The CDR3 DNA is TGTGCCAGCAGCTTAGGTGGGGCTTCACCCCTCCACTTT.

As for this clone: Other nucleotide sequences in the sample specify the same CDR3. The CDR3 DNA reads TGTGCCAGCAGCTTAACAGGGGGAAACACTGAAGCTTTCTTT. It codes for CASSLTGGNTEAFF. V usage is TRBV7-3 and J usage is TRBJ1-1; tentatively, D is TRBD1 (6 bases). CDR3 size: 14 residues. Trimming removed 0 bases from V and 2 bases from J, with 7 bases in between. CDR1 is SGHTA and CDR2 is FQGTGA in the germline V gene.

This chain connects TRBV2 to TRBJ1-2; D is undetermined. Germline values: CDR1 SNHLY, CDR2 FYNNEI. Trimming left V 1 base short and J 8 bases short, with 14 bases between. The CDR3 is 14 amino acids. The DNA for the CDR3 is TGTGCCAGCAGTGAAGGGGCGGGAACGAGGGGCTACACCTTC. Translating it yields CASSEGAGTRGYTF.

The chain links TRBV5-1 to TRBJ1-5, with TRBD1 as a possible D gene (6 bases). The germline V and J ends were trimmed by 4 bases and 0 bases, with 11 bases remaining between them. CDR1 is SGHRS, CDR2 YFSETQ, per germline. The CDR3 is 15 residues long. CDR3 sequence (DNA): TGCGCCAGCAGCCCAGGGGCAAATAGCAATCAGCCCCAGCATTTT. Translation gives CASSPGANSNQPQHF. The full variable domain, completed using reference TRBV5-1 and TRBJ1-5, is KAGVTQTPRYLIKTRGQQVTLSCSPISGHRSVSWYQQTPGQGLQFLFEYFSETQRNKGNFPGRFSGRQFSNSRSEMNVSTLELGDSALYLCASSPGANSNQPQHFGDGTRLSIL.

The chain employs TRBV23-1 and TRBJ2-7; TRBD1 matches at 7 bases. TRBV23-1 is an ORF, with its function uncertain. CDR3 length: 17 amino acids. The trim removed 4 bases at V and 7 bases at J, leaving 19 bases unmatched. In DNA form, the CDR3 reads TGCGCCAGCAGTCTCCCCCGACAGGGTATCTCCTACGGGGAGCAGTACTTC. Its protein product is CASSLPRQGISYGEQYF.

This clone was observed once. The V call is TRBV28, the J call TRBJ1-2, with D unresolved. From germline, CDR1 is MDHEN and CDR2 SYDVKM. The CDR3 extends over 14 amino acids. Trimming shortened V by 3 bases and J by 5 bases, and 13 bases separated the two germline ends. The CDR3 bases are TGTGCCAGCAGTTTTGGTCTGCAGTATTATGGCTACACCTTC. Protein sequence: CASSFGLQYYGYTF.

CDR3 sequence (DNA): TGTGCCAGCAGCGTAGCTACGGGGCAGGGGCATGAGCAGTTCTTC. As protein: CASSVATGQGHEQFF. The rearrangement links TRBV9 to TRBJ2-1, with a tentative D call TRBD1 (6 bases). The CDR3 is 15 amino acids. V lost 0 bases to trimming and J lost 8 bases, with 15 bases between them. Germline loops: CDR1 SGDLS, CDR2 YYNGEE.

This chain uses TRBV5-5 with TRBJ2-2; 9 positions agree with TRBD1. Losses at the gene ends were 3 bases for V and 2 bases for J; bases not matched to a gene: 5. Germline CDR1 SGHKS, CDR2 YYEKEE (reference sequence). CDR3 length: 16 residues. The CDR3 here is CASSSNRGRNTGELFF. The CDR3 nucleotides are TGTGCCAGCAGCTCGAACAGGGGGCGAAACACCGGGGAGCTGTTTTTT.

The CDR3 sequence: CASSRTDSQETQYF. In DNA form, the CDR3 reads TGCGCCAGCAGCCGAACGGACAGTCAAGAGACCCAGTACTTC. The V gene is TRBV4-1, the J gene TRBJ2-5, with D perhaps matching TRBD1 (6 bases). Germline CDR1 reads MGHRA; CDR2 reads YSYEKL. The germline V and J ends were trimmed by 4 bases and 2 bases, with 11 bases remaining between them. The CDR3 runs 14 residues.

The gene calls are TRBV7-2 and TRBJ2-7; 8 bases match TRBD1. This CDR3 is 15 amino acids long. V shed 5 bases and J 2 bases; nucleotides not matched to a gene: 8. Germline loops: CDR1 SGHTA, CDR2 FQGNSA. CDR3 DNA sequence: TGTGCCAGCAGCGCGGGACAGGTCAAAACCTACGAGCAGTACTTC. Translation: CASSAGQVKTYEQYF.

The V and J genes are TRBV7-9 and TRBJ1-4; D is perhaps TRBD1 (6 bases). Trimming took 2 bases from V and 8 from J, leaving 12 bases between them. The V gene's germline CDR1 is SEHNR and CDR2 FQNEAQ (reference sequence). This CDR3 has 14 amino acids. For the CDR3, the DNA is TGTGCCAGCAGCTTACAGGGGAGAAACGAAAAACTGTTTTTT. It codes for CASSLQGRNEKLFF. The full variable domain, in which reference TRBV7-9 and TRBJ1-4 provide the parts outside the CDR3, is DTGVSQNPRHKITKRGQNVTFRCDPISEHNRLYWYRQTLGQGPEFLTYFQNEAQLEKSRLLSDRFSAERPKGSFSTLEIQRTEQGDSAMYLCASSLQGRNEKLFFGSGTQLSVL.

The chain uses TRBV2 and TRBJ1-2; D is unresolved. CDR1 is SNHLY and CDR2 is FYNNEI in the germline V gene. The ends were cut back, 1 base at V and 8 bases at J, with 11 bases in the middle. CDR3 length equals 13 residues. CDR3: CASSEEGRSGYTF. Written as DNA, the CDR3 is TGTGCCAGCAGTGAAGAAGGCAGGTCCGGCTACACCTTC.

V usage is TRBV5-6 and J usage is TRBJ2-1; no firm D call. The germline V gene has CDR1 SGHDT and CDR2 YYEEEE. The V and J ends lost 5 bases and 5 bases respectively, with 8 bases between them. This CDR3 has 12 amino acids. The CDR3 bases are TGTGCCAGCAGGACAAGACACAATGAGCAGTTCTTC. Residues: CASRTRHNEQFF. Drawing the rest from reference TRBV5-6 and TRBJ2-1, the complete variable domain is DAGVTQSPTHLIKTRGQQVTLRCSPKSGHDTVSWYQQALGQGPQFIFQYYEEEERQRGNFPDRFSGHQFPNYSSELNVNALLLGDSALYLCASRTRHNEQFFGPGTRLTVL.

This clone was counted a few times. This chain links TRBV5-6 with TRBJ2-1; possible D gene TRBD1, 7 bases. Trimming took off 0 bases at V and 3 bases at J, with 13 bases between the two ends. There are 16 residues in the CDR3. Germline V gives CDR1 SGHDT, CDR2 YYEEEE. In nucleotides, the CDR3 is TGTGCCAGCAGCTTGGGACAGGGACTCCTCTACAATGAGCAGTTCTTC. It translates to CASSLGQGLLYNEQFF.